This T cell receptor (beta chain) was observed in a study of response to subunit inactivated influenza vaccine. The germline gives CDR1 MGHRA, CDR2 YSYEKL. V lost 4 bases and J lost 6, with 12 bases in between. The CDR3 has 14 residues. TCRdb redid the calling of the RT-PCR reads with MiXCR, one entry per CDR3 protein. Altogether some 640,000 distinct CDR3 sequences are present, roughly 14% being singletons, with the ten largest covering approximately 6.5%. This clonotype was seen only a few times. Sequenced material: PBMCs from blood, taken roughly 15 days before vaccination. J is TRBJ2-2 and V is TRBV4-1, with D possibly matching TRBD2 (6 bases). The receptor comes from a man aged 50-60 years who received an inactivated influenza vaccine. CDR3 protein: CASSRTTGAGELFF. As DNA, the CDR3 is TGCGCCAGCAGCCGAACAACGGGAGCCGGGGAGCTGTTTTTT.